Each of the 17 T cell receptor beta chains below was sequenced from the same sample in a study of blood T cell repertoires in COVID-19 (dated by TCRdb to between 2020 and 2021). To prepare the library, the immunoSEQ multiplex PCR assay was applied. Entries here come from immuneACCESS through TCRdb and include only in-frame sequences with V and J called. Some clones fail to appear in such tables; in the studies checked, an unresolved V gene covers under half of the shortfall, and the cause of the remainder is unknown. The sample table holds 99,000 or so clones, of which around 84% were seen once. The top ten constitute approximately 26% of the sample. Sequences were obtained from peripheral blood. These receptors came from a man in his sixties with acute or convalescent COVID-19.

The genes are TRBV29-1 and TRBJ2-7; TRBD1 agrees at 7 bases. Trimming took 4 bases from V and 2 from J; bases not matched to a gene: 8. Germline CDR1 SQVTM, CDR2 ANQGSEA. This CDR3 comprises 14 residues. Written as DNA, the CDR3 is TGCAGCGTTGGGGCAGACAGGGCGACCTACGAGCAGTACTTC. The encoded protein is CSVGADRATYEQYF.

A remark on this clone: An end of the junction does not agree with germline; a read error may underlie this. The chain links TRBV7-7 to TRBJ2-5; D is possibly TRBD1 (7 bases). CDR3 length: 16 amino acids. Germline lookup yields CDR1 SSHAT and CDR2 FNYEAQ (reference sequence). The CDR3 coding sequence is TGTGCTAGCAGCTTAGGTCCATCAGGGGGGCAAGAGACCCAGTACTTC. This gives the protein CASSLGPSGGQETQYF.

The V call is TRBV4-2, the J call TRBJ2-7, with a tentative D call TRBD2 (5 bases). The CDR3 is 15 amino acids. Per germline, CDR1 LGHNA and CDR2 YNFKEQ. V lost 1 base to trimming and J lost 5 bases, with 15 bases between them. CDR3 residues: CASSQVPSGNDEQYF. The CDR3 DNA follows: TGTGCCAGCAGCCAAGTACCCTCGGGGAACGACGAGCAGTACTTC.

The CDR3: CATSRDTGAGVQPQHF. The CDR3 region has the DNA TGTGCCACCAGCAGAGATACAGGGGCCGGGGTTCAGCCCCAGCATTTT. J is TRBJ1-5 and V is TRBV15; TRBD1 aligns across 7 bases. The CDR3 has 16 residues. Germline CDR1 LNHNV, CDR2 YYDKDF (reference sequence). V dropped 0 bases and J dropped 6; count of bases not matched to a gene: 8.

This clone has only a few counts. CDR3 region: CASFESSYNEQFF. CDR3 bases: TGTGCCAGCTTCGAATCCAGCTACAATGAGCAGTTCTTC. The chain recombines TRBV6-5 with TRBJ2-1, with D unclear. The CDR3 has 13 amino acids. Trimming removed 8 bases at V and 3 bases at J, with 11 bases between. In germline, CDR1 is MNHEY, CDR2 SVGAGI.

The genes are TRBV7-2 and TRBJ2-1; 11 positions agree with TRBD2. Per the germline V gene, CDR1 is SGHTA and CDR2 is FQGNSA. The CDR3 covers 19 residues. V shed 3 bases and J 0 bases; nucleotides not matched to a gene: 10. DNA of the CDR3: TGTGCCAGCAGCTTCTTAGCGGGGGGGGCCCTAAGCTCCTACAATGAGCAGTTCTTC. Translation gives CASSFLAGGALSSYNEQFF.

The V call is TRBV10-1, the J call TRBJ1-1, with 9 positions matching TRBD1. The CDR3 extends over 15 amino acids. Trimming removed 3 bases from V and 4 bases from J; junction bases left unmatched: 6. Germline V gene data show CDR1 as WNHNN and CDR2 as SYGVQD (reference sequence). CDR3 sequence: CASSDGQGWGTEAFF. The CDR3 DNA reads as TGCGCCAGCAGTGATGGACAGGGGTGGGGCACTGAAGCTTTCTTT.

The chain combines TRBV19 with TRBJ2-3, with unresolved D. The CDR3 covers 15 residues. From germline, CDR1 is LNHDA and CDR2 SQIVND (reference sequence). The germline V and J ends were trimmed by 4 bases and 4 bases, with 15 bases remaining between them. CDR3: CASSTALGVSDTQYF. The CDR3 DNA reads TGTGCCAGTAGTACGGCCCTCGGAGTTTCAGATACGCAGTATTTT.

V usage is TRBV19 and J usage is TRBJ1-1; D might be TRBD1 (6 bases). The V gene's germline CDR1 is LNHDA and CDR2 SQIVND (reference sequence). Trimming shortened V by 5 bases and J by 8 bases, and 18 bases separated the two germline ends. CDR3 length: 14 residues. The DNA of the CDR3 is TGTGCCAGTAGTCCGCGGACAGTTGGCGGGGAAGCTTTCTTT. Encoded protein: CASSPRTVGGEAFF.

This chain connects TRBV6-4 to TRBJ2-1; 14 bases fit TRBD2. CDR1 and CDR2 from the germline V gene are MRHNA and SNTAGT. The V gene end was trimmed by 3 bases and the J gene end by 7 bases; junction bases not matched to a gene: 2. CDR3 length: 15 amino acids. The CDR3 nucleotides read TGTGCCAGCAGTGAAAGGACTAGCGGGGGGAATGAGCAGTTCTTC. Encoded protein: CASSERTSGGNEQFF.

The chain is built from TRBV19 and TRBJ2-7; D might be TRBD2 (5 bases). Trimming left V 4 bases short and J 2 bases short, with 18 bases between. The germline CDR1 and CDR2 sequences are LNHDA and SQIVND (reference sequence). This CDR3 is built from 16 residues. The chain's CDR3 is CASSTPFNSETYEQYF. The DNA for the CDR3 is TGTGCCAGTAGTACCCCTTTTAATAGCGAGACCTACGAGCAGTACTTC.

The genes are TRBV24-1 and TRBJ2-3, with D maybe TRBD1 (6 bases). Germline V gene lookup returns CDR1 KGHDR and CDR2 SFDVKD. V was clipped by 4 bases and J by 2 bases, with 15 bases between them. CDR3 length equals 16 residues. DNA of the CDR3: TGTGCCACCAGTGACCAAAGACAGGTACCCACAGATACGCAGTATTTT. It encodes CATSDQRQVPTDTQYF.

V is TRBV6-2 or TRBV6-3 and J is TRBJ2-1; 12 nucleotides match TRBD2. The V gene's germline CDR1 is MNHEY and CDR2 SVGEGT. The CDR3 spans 16 residues. J gave up 4 bases and V 7 bases, and 8 bases lay outside the gene matches. Here the CDR3 reads CASTPRTSGEYNEQFF. The CDR3 nucleotides read TGTGCCAGCACCCCGCGGACTAGCGGGGAGTACAATGAGCAGTTCTTC.

V and J are TRBV15 and TRBJ1-5; no reliable D call. This CDR3 comprises 15 residues. Germline assignment: CDR1 LNHNV and CDR2 YYDKDF (reference sequence). Trimming removed 0 bases from V and 10 bases from J, with 16 bases in between. This CDR3 is CATSRDRGYPQPQHF. CDR3 bases: TGTGCCACCAGCAGAGATCGAGGTTATCCCCAACCCCAGCATTTT.

This clone was seen only a few times. The rearrangement links TRBV15 to TRBJ2-5, with TRBD1 matching over 8 bases. Germline lookup yields CDR1 LNHNV and CDR2 YYDKDF (reference sequence). The CDR3 totals 15 residues. V shed 0 bases and J 4 bases; nucleotides not matched to a gene: 4. CDR3 bases: TGTGCCACCAGCAGAGAAGGAACAGGGGGAGAGACCCAGTACTTC. Translated: CATSREGTGGETQYF.

The gene calls are TRBV9 and TRBJ1-2; 8 nucleotides align to TRBD1. The germline V gene encodes CDR1 SGDLS and CDR2 YYNGEE. Unmatched junction bases numbered 7, after V lost 4 bases and J lost 5 bases. The CDR3 is 14 amino acids. The CDR3, as DNA: TGTGCCAGCAGCACCCGGACAGGGCCTTATGGCTACACCTTC. It codes for CASSTRTGPYGYTF.

This clone turned up a few times. V is TRBV11-2 and J is TRBJ1-5; no clear D gene. The ends were cut back, 0 bases at V and 1 base at J, with 7 bases in the middle. Germline CDR1 and CDR2: SGHAT and FQNNGV. This CDR3 has 15 amino acids. The CDR3 loop is CASSLDRLSNQPQHF. The DNA of the CDR3 is TGTGCCAGCAGCTTAGACAGGCTCAGCAATCAGCCCCAGCATTTT.